The 27 T cell receptor beta chains below come from one sample, sequenced in a study of T cells in severe cutaneous drug reactions. Sequenced patients had Stevens-Johnson syndrome or toxic epidermal necrolysis caused by carbamazepine. Bulk and single-cell libraries used iRepertoire multiplex PCR with TCR subtype-specific primers. Using the multiplex PCR reads, TCRdb records one entry per CDR3 protein without DNA. Seen in this sample are 20,000 to 25,000 distinct CDR3 sequences; the ten most common clones hold 6.5% to 8%. The sequenced sample was PBMCs. The receptor source for this set is a human donor with toxic epidermal necrolysis, a severe cutaneous drug reaction.

This clonotype registers medium-sized by frequency. This chain uses TRBV9 with TRBJ2-1; TCRdb names TRBD1, which stays unverified in the absence of DNA. CDR1 and CDR2 (germline): SGDLS, YYNGEE. The CDR3 extends over 14 amino acids. CDR3 sequence: CASSLGGGYNEQFF.

The CDR3 sequence: CASSQVGGRQDYGYTF. The chain uses TRBV4-1 and TRBJ1-2; TCRdb's D call, TRBD1, is unchecked because there is no DNA. The CDR3 contains 16 residues. CDR1 and CDR2 from the germline V gene are MGHRA and YSYEKL.

V and J are TRBV4-1 and TRBJ2-7; TCRdb designates TRBD2, a call that cannot be tested without DNA. This CDR3 is built from 14 residues. Germline V gives CDR1 MGHRA, CDR2 YSYEKL. CDR3 residues: CASRPGGSGYEQYF.

The V gene is TRBV4-1, the J gene TRBJ2-1; checking the TCRdb D call of TRBD2 is not possible without DNA. Germline loops: CDR1 MGHRA, CDR2 YSYEKL. This CDR3 has 16 residues. The CDR3: CASRATSGSSYNEQFF.

The chain uses TRBV4-3 and TRBJ2-7. CDR1 and CDR2 (germline): LGHNA, YSLEER. This CDR3 has 15 amino acids. CDR3 region: CASSQDQGTSYEQYF.

The chain is built from TRBV12-3 or TRBV12-4 and TRBJ1-1; the D call of TRBD1 rests on TCRdb alone, since no DNA is present to check it. CDR3 size: 18 residues. CDR3 loop: CASNLQGGIWGKNTEAFF.

The J gene is TRBJ2-3, the V gene TRBV7-9; the D call from TCRdb, TRBD2, cannot be confirmed without DNA. CDR1 SEHNR and CDR2 FQNEAQ come from the germline V gene (reference sequence). The CDR3 covers 16 residues. CDR3 region: CASSLLGTSGTDTQYF.

CDR3 sequence: CASKEGRHDEQFF. The chain recombines TRBV28 with TRBJ2-1. The CDR3 consists of 13 residues. Germline V gives CDR1 MDHEN, CDR2 SYDVKM.

The chain carries TRBV28 and TRBJ2-5; no DNA is available, so the TRBD1 call from TCRdb remains unchecked. Germline V CDR1 and CDR2: MDHEN, SYDVKM. The CDR3 covers 15 residues. CDR3 sequence reads: CASSLPGQGVETQYF.

The J gene is TRBJ2-3, the V gene TRBV7-2; TCRdb proposes TRBD2, but this gene call is untestable without DNA. CDR3 length: 16 residues. CDR1 and CDR2 (germline): SGHTA, FQGNSA. This CDR3 reads CASSLYLPPSTDTQYF.

This clonotype is medium-sized by frequency. The chain recombines TRBV29-1 with TRBJ1-2. Germline V CDR1 and CDR2: SQVTM, ANQGSEA. The CDR3 extends over 12 amino acids. This CDR3 reads CSVVRSDYGYTF.

This chain uses TRBV12-3 or TRBV12-4 with TRBJ2-7; the TCRdb D gene call, TRBD1, has no DNA to confirm it. The CDR3 loop spans 14 amino acids. CDR3: CASSWGGSSYEQYF.

The chain uses TRBV20-1 and TRBJ2-7; TCRdb proposes TRBD1, but this gene call is untestable without DNA. The CDR3 length is 15 residues. Germline values: CDR1 DFQATT, CDR2 SNEGSKA (reference sequence). The CDR3 loop is CSARDPGQGSYEQYF.

The chain's CDR3 is CASSLSRLNNEQFF. The chain combines TRBV27 with TRBJ2-1. Germline V gene data show CDR1 as MNHEY and CDR2 as SMNVEV (reference sequence). CDR3 length: 14 residues.

This clonotype is called medium-sized based on its frequency. The chain is built from TRBV7-6 and TRBJ2-1; TCRdb selects TRBD2, and the lack of DNA leaves this call unchecked. The CDR3 length is 16 residues. The germline gives CDR1 SGHVS, CDR2 FNYEAQ. CDR3 in amino acids: CASSLAAAGPYNEQFF.

This clonotype is identified as medium-sized (0.01 to 0.1%) from frequency. V is TRBV2 and J is TRBJ2-3. Germline V gives CDR1 SNHLY, CDR2 FYNNEI. The CDR3 covers 15 residues. The CDR3 here is CASRAVQSSTDTQYF.

The chain joins TRBV18 to TRBJ2-7; checking the TCRdb D call of TRBD2 is not possible without DNA. Germline CDR1 reads KGHSH; CDR2 reads LQKENI. This CDR3 region has 17 residues. The CDR3 sequence: CASSQHTASTGLYEQYF.

V usage is TRBV7-3 and J usage is TRBJ2-1; as DNA is missing, the TRBD2 call by TCRdb cannot be tested. Germline V gives CDR1 SGHTA, CDR2 FQGTGA. The CDR3 has 15 amino acids. CDR3 region: CASSLGTSGRSEQFF.

The chain is built from TRBV6-4 and TRBJ2-3; the D call from TCRdb, TRBD2, cannot be confirmed without DNA. CDR1 is MRHNA, CDR2 SNTAGT, per germline. The CDR3 loop spans 15 amino acids. CDR3 residues: CASSDASGRADTQYF.

The chain uses TRBV6-1 and TRBJ2-3; TCRdb outputs TRBD1, but without DNA this stays unchecked. The CDR3 covers 17 residues. Germline assignment: CDR1 MNHNS and CDR2 SASEGT. CDR3 loop: CASQDPAGTVITDTQYF.

J is TRBJ2-7 and V is TRBV20-1; there is no DNA to check the TCRdb D call of TRBD1. The CDR3 loop spans 14 amino acids. From germline, CDR1 is DFQATT and CDR2 SNEGSKA (reference sequence). CDR3: CSASPGQGQREQYF.

The rearrangement joins TRBV27 to TRBJ2-4; TCRdb reports TRBD2, a call that lacks DNA to check it against. The CDR3 contains 14 residues. CDR1 and CDR2 from the germline V gene are MNHEY and SMNVEV (reference sequence). The CDR3 sequence is CASSRRNGSKVQYF.

The CDR3 loop is CASSLTGANGYTF. The chain carries TRBV7-9 and TRBJ1-2; lacking DNA, the TRBD1 call made by TCRdb goes unchecked. Germline V gene data show CDR1 as SEHNR and CDR2 as FQNEAQ (reference sequence). CDR3 size: 13 residues.

V and J are TRBV3-1 and TRBJ2-2; TCRdb outputs TRBD2, but without DNA this stays unchecked. The CDR3 extends over 14 amino acids. Germline CDR1 and CDR2: LGHDT and YNNKEL (reference sequence). The chain's CDR3 is CASSRDYSTGELFF.

The genes are TRBV29-1 and TRBJ2-2; as DNA is missing, the TRBD1 call by TCRdb cannot be tested. Germline V gene data show CDR1 as SQVTM and CDR2 as ANQGSEA. The CDR3 contains 13 residues. CDR3 protein: CSVLTDNTGELFF.

The J gene is TRBJ2-7, the V gene TRBV20-1; TCRdb's D gene call, TRBD1, goes unchecked for lack of DNA. The CDR3 is made up of 14 amino acids. Germline CDR1 and CDR2: DFQATT and SNEGSKA (reference sequence). CDR3 residues: CSANRDRGVFEQYF.

The chain joins TRBV5-1 to TRBJ2-1; TCRdb's D gene call, TRBD2, goes unchecked for lack of DNA. The germline V gene has CDR1 SGHRS and CDR2 YFSETQ. The CDR3 contains 16 residues. The CDR3 region is CASSLGASGSIYEQFF.